This TCR beta chain was observed in a study of blood T cell repertoires in COVID-19. The V gene end was trimmed by 4 bases and the J gene end by 0 bases; junction bases not matched to a gene: 7. The CDR3 runs 16 residues. Germline CDR1 and CDR2: MGHRA and YSYEKL. Some clones are missing from TCRdb's copy, which holds only in-frame ones; the method was immunoSEQ multiplex PCR. The sample lists roughly 220,000 clones, roughly nine tenths seen once, with about 9.4% in the top ten. This TCR was sampled from a woman in her 50s with COVID-19, enrolled during active disease. The gene calls are TRBV4-1 and TRBJ2-3; 7 nucleotides align to TRBD2. The sample taken for sequencing was peripheral blood. The chain's CDR3 is CASSLLGGDSTDTQYF. The CDR3 DNA follows: TGCGCCAGCAGCCTACTTGGGGGGGACAGCACAGATACGCAGTATTTT.